Included here is one T cell receptor (beta chain) sequence, with context. The data belong to a study of blood T cell repertoires in COVID-19. Study at large: Specimens from acute and convalescent COVID-19 originated in the United States, Italy and Spain.

Under the authors' procedure: For nucleated cells, counts were estimated from reference gene primer amplification. Method: immunoSEQ multiplex PCR; TCRdb's copy keeps in-frame clones and lacks some. For V, J and clone size, that table is used; D and trimming come from the DNA. The table has roughly 260,000 clones, roughly 80% seen once. Per the germline V gene, CDR1 is MNHEY and CDR2 is SVGAGI. CDR3 length equals 14 residues. V dropped 4 bases and J dropped 1 base, with 10 bases sitting between them. This clonotype was sampled from a woman between 35 and 50 years old who had been exposed to COVID-19. The sample consisted of PBMCs or T cells enriched from blood (not recorded which). The rearrangement uses TRBV6-5 and TRBJ2-5; D unresolved. The chain's CDR3 is CASSFTRFQETQYF. CDR3 in DNA: TGTGCCAGCAGTTTCACCAGATTCCAAGAGACCCAGTACTTC.